Listed here are 20 T cell receptor beta chains from one sample, sequenced in a study of shared clonotypes between healthy human individuals. Data came from immunoSEQ multiplex PCR; TCRdb stores just in-frame clones and leaves some out. The repertoire holds 2 million to 3 million clones, with roughly nine tenths as singletons. The specimen was naive CD4+ T cells sorted from blood. Subset specified: CD45RA+ positively selected. The receptors shown here come from a man younger than 35 in good health.

The chain employs TRBV5-1 and TRBJ2-1; D ambiguous. Looked up from germline, CDR1 is SGHRS and CDR2 is YFSETQ. Trimming removed 0 bases at V and 11 bases at J, with 12 bases between. There are 13 residues in the CDR3. CDR3 in DNA: TGCGCCAGCAGCTTGGGGTCATATGATAAGCAGTTCTTC. Its translation: CASSLGSYDKQFF.

This rearrangement joins TRBV4-1 to TRBJ1-1; D not certain. CDR3 size: 15 residues. V was cut by 1 base and J by 0 bases, with 9 bases left in between. Germline V gene sequence: CDR1 MGHRA, CDR2 YSYEKL. The CDR3 is CASSQGGRMNTEAFF. The CDR3 nucleotides are TGCGCCAGCAGCCAAGGTGGGCGGATGAACACTGAAGCTTTCTTT.

The chain carries TRBV2 and TRBJ2-1; 7 nucleotides line up with TRBD1. Germline V CDR1 and CDR2: SNHLY, FYNNEI. V gave up 5 bases and J gave up 4 bases; unmatched junction bases: 5. The CDR3 is 14 residues long. CDR3 nucleotide sequence: TGTGCCAGCAGTCCGGGACAGCTTTACAATGAGCAGTTCTTC. Translation: CASSPGQLYNEQFF.

The rearrangement links TRBV4-2 to TRBJ1-2; no clear D. The V and J ends lost 1 base and 6 bases respectively, with 12 bases between them. This CDR3 comprises 14 residues. Germline V lookup: CDR1 LGHNA, CDR2 YNFKEQ. For the CDR3, the DNA is TGTGCCAGCAGCCAAGTGACCGAGCCTGATGGCTACACCTTC. Protein: CASSQVTEPDGYTF.

This clone was seen a handful of times. The chain recombines TRBV4-1 with TRBJ1-2; D remains ambiguous. V dropped 0 bases and J dropped 4 bases, with 6 bases sitting between them. The CDR3 sequence is 13 residues long. The germline CDR1 and CDR2 sequences are MGHRA and YSYEKL. The DNA of the CDR3 is TGCGCCAGCAGCCAAGAAATGGTCTATGGCTACACCTTC. Amino acid sequence: CASSQEMVYGYTF.

This clone was detected a few times. This clone may be a read error of a much larger clone one base away. Other DNA sequences in the same sample also yield this CDR3. The rearrangement joins TRBV11-2 to TRBJ2-7, with D hard to call. V was trimmed by 4 bases and J by 3 bases, leaving 4 bases between them. The CDR3 has 11 residues. In germline, CDR1 is SGHAT, CDR2 FQNNGV. The CDR3 protein is CASSSFYEQYF. CDR3 DNA: TGTGCCAGCAGCTCCTTCTACGAGCAGTACTTC.

The rearrangement joins TRBV7-9 to TRBJ2-3, with D possibly being TRBD1 (6 bases). V was shortened by 3 bases and J by 3 bases, with 10 bases between the two germline ends. The CDR3 covers 14 residues. CDR1 is SEHNR and CDR2 is FQNEAQ in the germline V gene (reference sequence). CDR3 protein: CASSFRQGTDTQYF. The CDR3 DNA sequence: TGTGCCAGCAGCTTCCGGCAGGGGACAGATACGCAGTATTTT.

The chain links TRBV7-9 to TRBJ2-5; 7 nucleotides line up with TRBD2. CDR3 length: 14 residues. The trim removed 1 base at V and 6 bases at J, leaving 5 bases unmatched. Germline CDR1 and CDR2: SEHNR and FQNEAQ (reference sequence). The CDR3 DNA reads as TGTGCCAGCAGCTTAGGTGCGGGGGAGCAGACCCAGTACTTC. Translation: CASSLGAGEQTQYF.

The genes are TRBV6-5 and TRBJ1-2; TRBD1 matches at 10 bases. The CDR3 is made up of 15 amino acids. Germline-derived CDR1 and CDR2 are MNHEY and SVGAGI. The ends lost 0 bases at V and 6 bases at J; junction bases unmatched: 4. The DNA for the CDR3 is TGTGCCAGCAGTTACTCGTCGGGACAGGGGAATGGCTACACCTTC. Translating it yields CASSYSSGQGNGYTF.

The V call is TRBV18, the J call TRBJ1-3, with D perhaps matching TRBD1 (6 bases). Germline V gene lookup returns CDR1 KGHSH and CDR2 LQKENI. The CDR3 is 12 amino acids. Trimming cost V 4 bases and J 7 bases, with 8 bases left between them. Here the CDR3 reads CASSQDSNTIYF. CDR3 DNA sequence: TGTGCCAGCTCACAGGACAGTAACACCATATATTTT.

V and J are TRBV30 and TRBJ2-3; 7 nucleotides line up with TRBD1. The CDR3 spans 15 residues. Trimming at V came to 8 bases and at J to 4 bases, leaving 15 bases not matched to a gene. CDR1 GTSNPN and CDR2 SVGIG come from the germline V gene (reference sequence). Written as DNA, the CDR3 is TGTGCCACCGGGACAGAAGGGTCCAACGCAGATACGCAGTATTTT. Translating gives CATGTEGSNADTQYF.

This sequence joins TRBV19 and TRBJ1-6; the D gene is possibly TRBD1 (6 bases). This CDR3 spans 14 amino acids. The germline CDR1 and CDR2 sequences are LNHDA and SQIVND (reference sequence). V lost 6 bases to trimming and J lost 7 bases, with 13 bases between them. The CDR3 bases are TGTGCCAGTAGACAGGGTTTGGTGAATTCACCCCTCCACTTT. Translated: CASRQGLVNSPLHF.

The chain combines TRBV29-1 with TRBJ1-1; 10 bases fit TRBD1. CDR3 length: 15 amino acids. The V gene's germline CDR1 is SQVTM and CDR2 ANQGSEA. V lost 5 bases and J lost 0; bases outside the gene matches: 6. Here the CDR3 reads CSVLRQGAMNTEAFF. CDR3 nucleotide sequence: TGCAGCGTTCTACGACAGGGGGCAATGAACACTGAAGCTTTCTTT.

The chain has TRBV7-2 and TRBJ2-5; the D call may be TRBD1 or TRBD2 (5 bases each). CDR1 is SGHTA, CDR2 FQGNSA, per germline. V lost 5 bases and J lost 7, with 14 bases in between. There are 13 residues in the CDR3. The CDR3 loop is CASSRDPLGTQYF. The CDR3 bases are TGTGCCAGCAGCAGGGACCCACTGGGGACCCAGTACTTC.

The chain couples TRBV4-3 to TRBJ2-1, with TRBD2 as a possible D gene (6 bases). The CDR3 covers 18 residues. V lost 2 bases, J lost 4 bases, and 21 bases lay in between. Germline V gene lookup returns CDR1 LGHNA and CDR2 YSLEER. CDR3 in amino acids: CASSQRSVTGAGYNEQFF. CDR3 nucleotide sequence: TGCGCCAGCAGCCAAAGATCCGTCACGGGAGCAGGGTACAATGAGCAGTTCTTC.

V is TRBV2 and J is TRBJ2-5, with TRBD2 matching over 16 bases. With 10 bases clipped from V and 6 bases from J, the junction kept 11 bases outside the gene matches. This CDR3 has 16 amino acids. Germline loops: CDR1 SNHLY, CDR2 FYNNEI. CDR3 sequence (DNA): TGTGCCACCTCGGGACTAGCGGGGGGGCCTCAACAGACCCAGTACTTC. Translated, it gives CATSGLAGGPQQTQYF.

The genes are TRBV6-5 and TRBJ2-1; TRBD2 aligns across 12 bases. The CDR3 is 15 amino acids. V gave up 5 bases and J gave up 4 bases; unmatched junction bases: 3. The germline V gene encodes CDR1 MNHEY and CDR2 SVGAGI. The CDR3 DNA sequence: TGTGCCAGCAGTAATGGACTAGCGGGATACAATGAGCAGTTCTTC. It translates to CASSNGLAGYNEQFF.

This sequence joins TRBV19 and TRBJ1-2; 8 bases are shared with TRBD1. Unmatched junction bases numbered 4, after V lost 3 bases and J lost 4 bases. The CDR3 sequence is 14 residues long. Germline V gene sequence: CDR1 LNHDA, CDR2 SQIVND (reference sequence). In DNA form, the CDR3 reads TGTGCCAGTAGTATGTCGGACAGGGCCTATGGCTACACCTTC. This codes for CASSMSDRAYGYTF.

The chain combines TRBV7-9 with TRBJ1-2, with 8 bases identical to TRBD1. Trimming cost V 3 bases and J 7 bases; bases outside gene matches: 10. Germline loops: CDR1 SEHNR, CDR2 FQNEAQ (reference sequence). The CDR3 has 15 residues. CDR3 loop: CASSFIQGATGGYTF. In DNA form, the CDR3 reads TGTGCCAGCAGCTTTATCCAGGGGGCAACGGGTGGCTACACCTTC.

The chain has TRBV11-2 and TRBJ2-3, with D possibly TRBD1 on 5 matching bases. CDR3 length: 14 residues. Germline values: CDR1 SGHAT, CDR2 FQNNGV. Between the trimmed V and J ends, which lost 4 bases and 4 bases, there was a span of 12 bases. The CDR3 region is CASSSDPRADTQYF. The CDR3 coding sequence is TGTGCCAGCAGCTCGGACCCCAGGGCAGATACGCAGTATTTT.